The sequence of this T cell receptor beta chain was determined in a study of human T cells and chemical hapten exposure. Across the whole study: Chiefly female patients presented with alopecia areata, totalis or universalis.

Using its own MiXCR run on the RACE reads, TCRdb lists one record per CDR3 protein. The sample records some 15,000 distinct CDR3 sequences, about 15% being singletons. The CDR3 sequence is 12 residues long. Germline V gene lookup returns CDR1 MNHEY and CDR2 SVGEGT. V lost 6 bases, J lost 9 bases, and 3 bases stayed unmatched. Findings and caveats of the study: Donor immune responses may differ from healthy people's, since all donors had alopecia. There was no change with DPC sensitization in TCRs above 1 in 1000 frequency. The study found expanded TCRs formed significantly more large CDR3 similarity clusters than controls.

This clonotype showed up many times. The antigen is undetermined. Time point specified: patch test 1, 2 weeks after DPC sensitization. Treatment given: therapeutic diphenylcyclopropenone sensitization with weekly scalp DPC. Sequencing was performed on whole blood, taken in connection with sensitization to the hapten diphenylcyclopropenone (DPC). This chain joins TRBV6-2 or TRBV6-3 and TRBJ2-1; TRBD2 matches 9 bases. This TCR derives from a woman in her twenties or thirties with alopecia areata. Some clones in this sample may be carry-over from other donors' samples. CDR3 DNA sequence: TGTGCCAGCAGCCGGACTAGCGTTGAGCAGTTCTTC. This encodes CASSRTSVEQFF.